This T cell receptor beta chain was identified during a study of OX40 agonist ivuxolimab in advanced cancers. Looking at the study overall: The costimulatory receptor OX40 (CD134) was targeted by ivuxolimab, a fully human IgG2 agonistic monoclonal antibody. Partial responses occurred in three dose-escalation patients, of whom one had hepatocellular carcinoma and two had cutaneous melanoma. A male proportion of roughly 80% and a mean age of approximately 60 years, ranging from about 20 to 80, were recorded for the dose-escalation cohort. Among the roughly 52 dose-escalation patients, about 20 had hepatocellular carcinoma, approximately 15 melanoma, 9 renal cell carcinoma and 9 head and neck cancer. The monotherapy dose-escalation portion (N of about 52 patients) of the phase I ivuxolimab trial is reported in the paper. The purpose of peripheral TCRbeta sequencing was to test whether ivuxolimab changed TCR sequence diversity and led to clonal T-cell expansion. Intravenous ivuxolimab was administered to patients every 2 weeks at six dose levels: 0.01, 0.1, 0.3, 1.5, 3 and 10 mg/kg. Patients were allowed to have had prior anti-PD-1, anti-PD-L1 or anti-CTLA-4 therapy, and around 43% of the dose-escalation patients had been treated with checkpoint inhibitors. Broader findings and caveats from the paper: On average, CD8+ T cells showed more expanded clones than CD4+ T cells after ivuxolimab. Antigen specificity was not determined for the clonally expanded peripheral T cells. Low levels of normalized T-cell clonal expansion were also seen in some patients who did not respond. In partial responders in the 0.1-3.0 mg/kg groups, normalized peripheral clonal expansion was found to be among the lowest, especially among CD8+ T cells. At doses of 0.1 to 3.0 mg/kg, clonal expansion of both CD4+ and CD8+ blood T cells was observed from baseline to week 6.

The trial excluded patients who had a history of autoimmune disease or were on systemic immunosuppression. Peripheral blood for TCR sequencing was collected from all dose cohorts at baseline, on cycle 4 day 1, and on cycle 7 day 1. Samples were obtained from an open-label, multicenter, first-in-human phase I dose-escalation trial of ivuxolimab. Adults with locally advanced or metastatic head and neck squamous cell, hepatocellular, melanoma or renal cell carcinoma were enrolled in the trial. Before TCR sequencing, CD4+ T cells and CD8+ T cells were sorted from peripheral blood as separate populations. In regard to this clone: The specificity of this receptor is unknown. Base qualities are not recorded, but no much larger clone differs from it by a single base.

To sequence the TCRbeta CDR3 region, genomic DNA was isolated from the sorted cells. The immunoSEQ Assay was used to sequence the TCRbeta CDR3 regions. TCRdb carries this immuneACCESS record with in-frame sequences only. Its versions omit some clonotypes, under half of them owing to an unresolved V gene in the studies checked, with the rest unexplained. For this sample there are some 50,000 clones; more than 80% appear just once. 3.1% of the sample lies in the top ten. At the junction V is shortened by 0 bases and J by 1 base; bases outside the gene matches: 10. CDR1 and CDR2 are drawn from the germline V gene: KGHSH, LQKENI. The CDR3 starts with the cysteine, ends with the phenylalanine, and has 19 residues. Here the CDR3 DNA is all that survives: 57 bases in frame from base 1.

This TCR came from an adult with an advanced solid tumor such as melanoma, head and neck, liver or kidney cancer. The chain uses TRBV18 and TRBJ1-2, and 11 bases in between align with TRBD1. The source material was CD4+ or CD8+ T cells sorted from blood, sampled in a trial of the OX40 agonist ivuxolimab. The CDR3 region: CASSPPNQDRGLVNYGYTF. Here is the DNA: TGTGCCAGCTCACCACCCAACCAGGACAGGGGGCTGGTTAACTATGGCTACACCTTC.